The source of this T cell receptor (beta chain) is a study of blood T cell repertoires in COVID-19. Study summary: Acute and convalescent COVID-19 samples came from the United States, Italy and Spain. PBMCs, B-cell-depleted T cells, or T cells provided the cDNA or gDNA that made up the material.

Authors' methods: It was from reference gene primer amplification that nucleated cell counts were estimated. This table comes from immunoSEQ multiplex PCR, and its TCRdb copy is limited to in-frame clones, with some not included. D and trimming come from the DNA, and the V and J calls and clone size come from that table. Of 80,000 or so clones in the sample, about 80% were seen once. V lost 5 bases and J 6 bases, leaving 17 bases between the germline ends. The CDR3 length is 15 residues. CDR1 and CDR2 (germline): SNHLY, FYNNEI. In this sample, this clone turned up a few times. The clonotype originates from an elderly man with acute or convalescent COVID-19. Input material: peripheral blood. This chain uses TRBV2 with TRBJ1-5; possibly TRBD1 for D (6 bases). The CDR3 loop reads CASSYPGQGGQPQHF. Here the CDR3 DNA reads TGTGCCAGCAGTTATCCGGGACAAGGAGGTCAGCCCCAGCATTTT. The full variable domain, its missing parts supplied by reference TRBV2 and TRBJ1-5, is EPEVTQTPSHQVTQMGQEVILRCVPISNHLYFYWYRQILGQKVEFLVSFYNNEISEKSEIFDDQFSVERPDGSNFTLKIRSTKLEDSAMYFCASSYPGQGGQPQHFGDGTRLSIL.